The present entry profiles one TCR beta chain with its context. What it recognizes is unknown. Sequencing used immunoSEQ multiplex PCR; TCRdb keeps in-frame clones, though not all of them. Altogether about 170,000 clones are present, 90% to 95% being singletons, with the ten largest covering 2.5% to 3%. These data come from a study of T cell responses to AZD1222 COVID-19 vaccine. Study findings and constraints: Just a handful of AZD1222 recipients were seropositive at baseline. The study found vaccine-associated CD4 TCRs spanning spike, dominant at 160-218 and 743-854. Donors, mostly white British, included more females; clonal diversity was possibly underestimated. Spike-specific TCR breadth and depth grew following two AZD1222 doses.

The CDR3 spans 15 residues. Germline V lookup: CDR1 MGHRA, CDR2 YSYEKL. V gave up 3 bases and J gave up 2 bases, with 14 bases separating them. This sample comprised peripheral blood, obtained on day 0 of AZD1222 vaccination. This TCR derives from an adult in good health. The chain joins TRBV4-1 to TRBJ2-7; D may match TRBD1 or TRBD2 (5 bases each). CDR3: CASSHPGPGAYEQYF. The CDR3 DNA follows: TGCGCCAGCAGCCACCCGGGACCCGGGGCCTACGAGCAGTACTTC.